This T cell receptor (beta chain) is from a study of OX40 agonist ivuxolimab in advanced cancers. Whole-study findings and limits: In the 0.1 to 3.0 mg/kg range, CD4+ and CD8+ blood T cells had expanded clonally by week 6.

Using immunoSEQ multiplex PCR, the repertoire was profiled, and TCRdb retains in-frame clones only, with some absent. The sample carries tens of thousands of clones, about 83% recorded once. The V and J ends lost 2 bases and 1 base, in that order; junction bases with no gene match: 8. CDR1 is SEHNR, CDR2 FQNEAQ, per germline (reference sequence). The length of the CDR3 is 16 residues. Turning to this clone: The antigen is unknown.

The rearrangement uses TRBV7-9 and TRBJ2-7; the match to TRBD1 covers 7 bases. Sequenced here: CD4+ or CD8+ T cells sorted from blood, sampled in a trial of the OX40 agonist ivuxolimab. This TCR came from an adult with an advanced solid tumor such as melanoma, head and neck, liver or kidney cancer. Here the CDR3 DNA reads TGTGCCAGCAGCTTACCCCCCTCGGGACAGTCCTACGAGCAGTACTTC. Translated: CASSLPPSGQSYEQYF.